This T cell receptor beta chain was identified in a study of CD8 T cells in Susac syndrome. TEMRA cells were FACS-enriched, unlike CD8+ and CD4+ T cells, which were negatively isolated. The CDR3 is made up of 14 amino acids. In germline, CDR1 is GTSNPN, CDR2 SVGIG (reference sequence). Trimming at V came to 1 base and at J to 6 bases, leaving 8 bases not matched to a gene. Random-hexamer reverse transcription was applied to about 0.5 to 1 ug RNA. Multiplex immunoSEQ PCR targeted 54 Vbeta and 13 Jbeta TCR beta segments. TCRdb called the immunoSEQ multiplex PCR reads again in MiXCR, with one record for every CDR3 protein. The top ten clones hold 0.1% of a sample with about 200,000 distinct CDR3 sequences, 85% to 95% of them seen once.

This receptor was taken from a human donor in good health. Sequenced: CD4+ T cells from PBMCs. The chain is built from TRBV30 and TRBJ1-2, with 7 positions matching TRBD1. The CDR3 DNA follows: TGTGCCTGGAGTGCCCAAAGGGGGCGGAATGGCTACACCTTC. Its protein is CAWSAQRGRNGYTF.